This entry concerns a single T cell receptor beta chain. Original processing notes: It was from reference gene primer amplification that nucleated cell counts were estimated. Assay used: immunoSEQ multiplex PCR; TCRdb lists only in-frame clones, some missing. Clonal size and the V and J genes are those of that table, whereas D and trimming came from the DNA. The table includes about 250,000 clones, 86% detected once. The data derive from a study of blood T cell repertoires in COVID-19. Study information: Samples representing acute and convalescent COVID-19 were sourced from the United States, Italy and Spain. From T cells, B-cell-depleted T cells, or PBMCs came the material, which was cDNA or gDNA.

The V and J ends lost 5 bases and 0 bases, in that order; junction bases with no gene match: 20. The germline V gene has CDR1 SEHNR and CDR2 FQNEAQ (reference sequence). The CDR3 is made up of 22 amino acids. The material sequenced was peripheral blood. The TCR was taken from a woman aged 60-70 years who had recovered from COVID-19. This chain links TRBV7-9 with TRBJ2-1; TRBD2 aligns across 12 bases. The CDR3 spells CASSTPLRTSGDQRGSYNEQFF. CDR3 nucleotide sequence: TGTGCCAGCAGCACCCCCCTACGGACTAGCGGGGACCAACGCGGCTCCTACAATGAGCAGTTCTTC.